These 21 T cell receptor beta chains share one sample of origin, sequenced in a study of T-cell memory formation after mild COVID-19. TCRdb re-analysed the 5' RACE reads in MiXCR, keeping a single row per CDR3 protein. Among more than 200,000 distinct CDR3 sequences, about 17% were seen once, and the ten largest hold 3.5%. Sample: PBMCs or a T cell subset sorted from them (not recorded which). Receptors originate from a man younger than 30 who had mild COVID-19 (a few samples of this study predate the infection). Cell type and time point are not known.

The table lists this clonotype with a few counts. The chain links TRBV5-1 to TRBJ1-3, with D perhaps matching TRBD1 (5 bases). Germline V CDR1 and CDR2: SGHRS, YFSETQ. V lost 4 bases and J lost 2, with 16 bases in between. The CDR3 runs 16 residues. CDR3 in amino acids: CASSVDPGTPGNTIYF. The CDR3 nucleotides read TGCGCCAGCAGCGTGGACCCCGGGACCCCTGGAAACACCATATATTTT.

The chain is built from TRBV7-2 and TRBJ2-5, with 10 bases fitting TRBD2. V lost 1 base, J lost 5 bases, and 7 bases stayed unmatched. This CDR3 region has 16 residues. Looked up from germline, CDR1 is SGHTA and CDR2 is FQGNSA. This CDR3 is CASSLVPLAGLETQYF. The CDR3 nucleotides are TGTGCCAGCAGCTTAGTCCCACTAGCGGGGCTTGAGACCCAGTACTTC. The whole variable domain, filled in from reference TRBV7-2 and TRBJ2-5, reads GAGVSQSPSNKVTEKGKDVELRCDPISGHTALYWYRQSLGQGLEFLIYFQGNSAPDKSGLPSDRFSAERTGGSVSTLTIQRTQQEDSAVYLCASSLVPLAGLETQYFGPGTRLLVL.

This chain connects TRBV3-1 to TRBJ1-2; a weak D match, TRBD1 (6 bases). CDR1 is LGHDT and CDR2 is YNNKEL in the germline V gene (reference sequence). Trimming left V 0 bases short and J 7 bases short, with 12 bases between. This CDR3 has 14 amino acids. The CDR3 DNA sequence: TGTGCCAGCAGCCAAGATCGGGGGCGCGGTGGCTACACCTTC. This encodes CASSQDRGRGGYTF.

The chain couples TRBV4-2 to TRBJ2-5; D might be TRBD2 (7 bases). The CDR3 extends over 15 amino acids. Germline values: CDR1 LGHNA, CDR2 YNFKEQ. The V gene lost 1 base and the J gene lost 5 bases, with 14 bases spanning the gap. CDR3 sequence: CASSQARGPWETQYF. The CDR3 nucleotides read TGTGCCAGCAGCCAAGCGCGGGGGCCATGGGAGACCCAGTACTTC.

This rearrangement joins TRBV3-1 to TRBJ2-3; D perhaps matches TRBD2 (6 bases). CDR1 is LGHDT and CDR2 is YNNKEL in the germline V gene (reference sequence). V was shortened by 3 bases and J by 12 bases, with 13 bases between the two germline ends. This CDR3 spans 12 amino acids. The CDR3 here is CASSQRTTPQYF. The CDR3 DNA reads as TGTGCCAGCAGCCAGCGGACTACGCCACAGTATTTT.

V is TRBV6-2 or TRBV6-3 and J is TRBJ1-2, with TRBD1 identical over 7 bases. Germline CDR1 reads MNHEY; CDR2 reads SVGEGT. This CDR3 is built from 11 residues. V lost 6 bases, J lost 13 bases, and 8 bases stayed unmatched. The CDR3: CASRDRSEGTF. CDR3 sequence (DNA): TGTGCCAGCAGGGACAGGAGCGAAGGCACCTTC.

The table lists this clonotype with a few counts. One end of the junction varies from germline; a read error may be responsible. The V gene is TRBV12-3 or TRBV12-4, the J gene TRBJ2-5, with D tentatively TRBD2 (6 bases). There are 13 residues in the CDR3. The CDR3 DNA reads as TGTGCGAGCACGTCTAGCGCGAAAGAGACCCAGTACTTC. Its protein is CASTSSAKETQYF.

Many counts were recorded for this clonotype. The chain carries TRBV5-1 and TRBJ1-6, with D possibly matching TRBD1 (5 bases). V shed 2 bases and J shed 8 bases, with 8 bases lying between them. Germline CDR1 SGHRS, CDR2 YFSETQ. This CDR3 has 13 residues. The CDR3 here is CASSLKQDSPLHF. The CDR3 DNA reads as TGCGCCAGCAGCTTAAAACAGGATTCACCCCTCCACTTT.

V and J are TRBV7-2 and TRBJ1-5, with no clear D. Germline CDR1 is SGHTA and CDR2 is FQGNSA. The CDR3 totals 15 residues. V shed 1 base and J shed 2 bases, with 9 bases lying between them. The CDR3 DNA reads as TGTGCCAGCAGCTTAGGGGTGGCAGGCAATCAGCCCCAGCATTTT. Amino acid sequence: CASSLGVAGNQPQHF.

This rearrangement joins TRBV20-1 to TRBJ1-1; D is ambiguous. The CDR3 extends over 12 amino acids. The germline gives CDR1 DFQATT, CDR2 SNEGSKA (reference sequence). The V end lost 2 bases, the J end lost 6 bases, and 10 bases lay between the germline ends. The DNA for the CDR3 is TGCAGTGCTAGAAGGCGAGATTCTGAAGCTTTCTTT. Its translation is CSARRRDSEAFF.

The chain is built from TRBV12-3 or TRBV12-4 and TRBJ1-5; 9 bases align to TRBD1. The CDR3 spans 14 residues. The V segment lost 7 bases and the J segment 6 bases; nucleotides outside the gene matches: 7. The chain's CDR3 is CASKGTGSGQPQHF. The CDR3 DNA sequence: TGTGCCAGCAAGGGGACAGGGTCTGGTCAGCCCCAGCATTTT.

This clonotype showed up just a few times. This chain links TRBV19 with TRBJ2-7, with a possible D match to TRBD1 (5 bases). The CDR3 extends over 13 amino acids. V dropped 9 bases and J dropped 1 base, with 13 bases sitting between them. Germline loops: CDR1 LNHDA, CDR2 SQIVND (reference sequence). CDR3 in amino acids: CASRVTESYEQYF. The DNA of the CDR3 is TGTGCCAGCAGGGTAACAGAATCCTACGAGCAGTACTTC.

The V gene is TRBV30, the J gene TRBJ2-3, with 11 bases lining up with TRBD2. The germline gives CDR1 GTSNPN, CDR2 SVGIG (reference sequence). Trimming removed 3 bases from V and 4 bases from J; junction bases left unmatched: 9. The CDR3 spans 16 residues. CDR3 region: CAWSGVDSGGADTQYF. The CDR3 bases are TGTGCCTGGAGCGGCGTCGATAGCGGGGGGGCAGATACGCAGTATTTT.

The chain uses TRBV9 and TRBJ2-3; D is unresolved. CDR3 length equals 13 residues. Deletions cut 0 bases from V and 4 bases from J, with 6 bases between. Germline V lookup: CDR1 SGDLS, CDR2 YYNGEE. CDR3 in amino acids: CASSVDSSDTQYF. The DNA for the CDR3 is TGTGCCAGCAGCGTAGATAGCTCAGATACGCAGTATTTT.

There are a few counts of this clonotype. The chain couples TRBV20-1 to TRBJ1-1, with D tentatively TRBD1 (6 bases). CDR1 is DFQATT and CDR2 is SNEGSKA in the germline V gene (reference sequence). The V end lost 2 bases, the J end lost 4 bases, and 8 bases lay between the germline ends. This CDR3 has 12 residues. CDR3 in DNA: TGCAGTGCTAGACAGGGGAGCACTGAAGCTTTCTTT. As protein: CSARQGSTEAFF.

The rearrangement joins TRBV7-2 to TRBJ2-1; D remains ambiguous. The length of the CDR3 is 15 residues. Trimming took 3 bases from V and 4 from J, leaving 13 bases between them. The germline gives CDR1 SGHTA, CDR2 FQGNSA. In nucleotides, the CDR3 is TGTGCCAGCAGCTTTGGACCGGAGAGGTACAATGAGCAGTTCTTC. The encoded protein is CASSFGPERYNEQFF.

This clonotype appeared a few times. The rearrangement uses TRBV18 and TRBJ1-5, with D maybe TRBD1 (5 bases). Per germline, CDR1 KGHSH and CDR2 LQKENI. The V gene lost 6 bases and the J gene lost 5 bases, with 8 bases spanning the gap. The CDR3 is 12 amino acids. CDR3 region: CASSGPDQPQHF. The CDR3, as DNA: TGTGCCAGCTCGGGACCCGATCAGCCCCAGCATTTT.

The sample holds one count of this clonotype. The rearrangement uses TRBV11-3 and TRBJ2-5, with a possible D match to TRBD1 (5 bases). Germline V gene data show CDR1 as SGHNT and CDR2 as YENEEA. Deletions cut 7 bases from V and 2 bases from J, with 14 bases between. This CDR3 has 14 residues. The CDR3: CASTLGQRQETQYF. In DNA, the CDR3 is TGTGCCAGCACGCTCGGACAACGGCAAGAGACCCAGTACTTC.

This clonotype was recorded a few times. This sequence joins TRBV28 and TRBJ2-5; 8 nucleotides line up with TRBD2. CDR3 length equals 13 residues. The J segment lost 1 base and the V segment lost 11 bases, leaving 6 bases of the junction unmatched. Germline CDR1 is MDHEN and CDR2 is SYDVKM. The CDR3 loop reads CAAAGGGQETQYF. CDR3 bases: TGTGCCGCCGCGGGGGGCGGCCAAGAGACCCAGTACTTC.

This clonotype was seen only a few times. The chain couples TRBV12-3 or TRBV12-4 to TRBJ2-1, with 7 bases lining up with TRBD1. This CDR3 comprises 15 residues. The V gene end was trimmed by 3 bases and the J gene end by 3 bases; junction bases not matched to a gene: 5. CDR3 bases: TGTGCCAGCAGTTTGACCGGGACAGTCTACAATGAGCAGTTCTTC. This translates into CASSLTGTVYNEQFF.

There are a few counts of this clonotype. The chain couples TRBV7-9 to TRBJ2-5, with D possibly being TRBD2 (5 bases). Germline V lookup: CDR1 SEHNR, CDR2 FQNEAQ (reference sequence). V lost 3 bases and J lost 0, with 11 bases in between. This CDR3 has 15 residues. For the CDR3, the DNA is TGTGCCAGCAGCTTGTACTCGGGGTACCAAGAGACCCAGTACTTC. Translated, it gives CASSLYSGYQETQYF.